Below, one T cell receptor beta chain is given with its context. No antigen is known for it. Germline V gene data show CDR1 as SGHRS and CDR2 as YFSETQ. The CDR3 has 17 amino acids. V gave up 1 base and J gave up 1 base; unmatched junction bases: 9. Repertoires were generated with immunoSEQ multiplex PCR, while TCRdb's copy carries only in-frame clones and drops some. Of some 49,000 clones listed, roughly 92% are singletons. This entry comes from a study of cytomegalovirus exposure and HLA in healthy donors. The overall study: A subsequent analysis reported that the 95 to 150 validation repertoires were produced on the same platform that had also been used for the approximately 700 first-cohort repertoires.

Study-wide findings and caveats: Investigators reported 164 TCR beta chains as tied to cytomegalovirus. The authors confirmed in vitro that a few CMV-associated chains were specific for CMV antigens.

V and J are TRBV5-1 and TRBJ2-7, with 9 bases identical to TRBD2. Source material: PBMCs. The receptor's source is a man between 18 and 29 years old in good health and CMV-seronegative. The CDR3 coding sequence is TGCGCCAGCAGCTTGCGAGCCCAAACTAGCGGGTCCTACGAGCAGTACTTC. Its translation is CASSLRAQTSGSYEQYF.